A single sample gave rise to the 27 T cell receptor beta chains below, sequenced in a study of blood T cell repertoires in COVID-19 (dated by TCRdb to 2020 to 2022). The library relied on the immunoSEQ multiplex PCR assay. This is the immuneACCESS table as TCRdb keeps it, with only in-frame sequences that have V and J called. A part of the clones is gone; compared with another copy, unresolved V genes explain less than half, and the rest is unexplained. The sample table records 150,000 to 200,000 clones; approximately 90% of these occur just once. The ten largest clones add up to roughly 5.5% of the sample. Sequenced input: peripheral blood. The receptor source for this set is a man aged 35 to 55 with active or convalescent COVID-19.

The V call is TRBV19, the J call TRBJ1-3; no clear D. The CDR3 sequence is 13 residues long. Germline values: CDR1 LNHDA, CDR2 SQIVND (reference sequence). Trimming removed 6 bases from V and 4 bases from J, with 10 bases in between. CDR3 nucleotide sequence: TGTGCCAGTAGCCAAGCGCGAGGAAACACCATATATTTT. It is translated as CASSQARGNTIYF.

In DNA form, the CDR3 reads TGTGCCAGCAGCTCTAGAGGTCAGGGGGGCTACGAGCAGTACTTC. Translation gives CASSSRGQGGYEQYF. This sequence joins TRBV7-8 and TRBJ2-7; D possibly corresponds to TRBD1 (7 bases). The V end lost 4 bases, the J end lost 3 bases, and 16 bases lay between the germline ends. The length of the CDR3 is 15 residues. CDR1 is SGHVS and CDR2 is FQNEAQ in the germline V gene.

The V call is TRBV29-1, the J call TRBJ1-3; 7 bases agree with TRBD1. The CDR3 extends over 14 amino acids. The V gene end was trimmed by 6 bases and the J gene end by 2 bases; junction bases not matched to a gene: 7. CDR1 and CDR2 from the germline V gene are SQVTM and ANQGSEA. This chain's CDR3 is CSVNRDRAGNTIYF. CDR3 DNA: TGCAGCGTAAACCGGGACAGAGCTGGAAACACCATATATTTT.

This chain connects TRBV24-1 to TRBJ2-3; TRBD1 matches at 10 bases. The CDR3 is 13 residues long. CDR1 and CDR2 (germline): KGHDR, SFDVKD. Unmatched junction bases numbered 9, after V lost 7 bases and J lost 12 bases. The CDR3 coding sequence is TGTGCCACCAGCAGCGGGACAGGGGACTCTCAGTATTTT. Residues: CATSSGTGDSQYF.

This chain joins TRBV7-2 and TRBJ2-5; perhaps TRBD1 as D (6 bases). Trimming removed 4 bases at V and 5 bases at J, with 14 bases between. CDR3 length equals 14 residues. Germline CDR1 is SGHTA and CDR2 is FQGNSA. This chain's CDR3 is CASSWGLAVETQYF. DNA for the CDR3: TGTGCCAGCAGCTGGGGGCTCGCGGTGGAGACCCAGTACTTC.

The gene calls are TRBV7-6 and TRBJ1-4, with D perhaps TRBD1 (6 bases). This CDR3 contains 15 residues. Germline V CDR1 and CDR2: SGHVS, FNYEAQ. V shed 8 bases and J shed 2 bases, with 15 bases lying between them. DNA of the CDR3: TGTGCCAGCGGGGAAGCGGGGGGCACTAATGAAAAACTGTTTTTT. Amino acids: CASGEAGGTNEKLFF.

The chain combines TRBV2 with TRBJ1-2; D gene unclear. The germline V gene encodes CDR1 SNHLY and CDR2 FYNNEI. Trimming stripped 2 bases from V and 7 bases from J, with 2 bases between. This CDR3 contains 10 residues. CDR3 sequence reads: CASSERGYTF. Here the CDR3 DNA reads TGTGCCAGCAGTGAACGTGGCTACACCTTC.

This clone was detected once. This chain links TRBV30 with TRBJ2-1; 8 nucleotides agree with TRBD2. This CDR3 comprises 13 residues. Germline CDR1 GTSNPN, CDR2 SVGIG (reference sequence). The trim removed 8 bases at V and 4 bases at J, leaving 7 bases unmatched. The CDR3: CATSGSGYNEQFF. The DNA of the CDR3 is TGTGCCACAAGCGGGAGTGGGTACAATGAGCAGTTCTTC.

The gene calls are TRBV2 and TRBJ2-1, with 11 bases that match TRBD2. Germline assignment: CDR1 SNHLY and CDR2 FYNNEI. There are 18 residues in the CDR3. V gave up 4 bases and J gave up 4 bases; unmatched junction bases: 12. CDR3 in amino acids: CASSGRKSGTSGYNEQFF. The CDR3 bases are TGTGCCAGCAGTGGGAGGAAAAGCGGGACTAGCGGATACAATGAGCAGTTCTTC.

The J gene is TRBJ1-3, the V gene TRBV13, with D uncertain. Germline CDR1 and CDR2: PRHDT and FYEKMQ (reference sequence). Trimming left V 5 bases short and J 2 bases short, with 13 bases between. The CDR3 is 15 residues long. The CDR3 protein is CASSDYLEAGNTIYF. CDR3 sequence (DNA): TGTGCCAGCAGCGACTACCTCGAGGCTGGAAACACCATATATTTT.

This rearrangement joins TRBV18 to TRBJ2-4, with a tentative D call TRBD2 (5 bases). V was clipped by 2 bases and J by 5 bases, with 13 bases between them. The CDR3 length is 15 residues. The germline CDR1 and CDR2 sequences are KGHSH and LQKENI. This chain's CDR3 is CASSPGGSGENIQYF. CDR3 coding DNA: TGTGCCAGCTCACCAGGCGGGTCCGGGGAAAACATTCAGTACTTC.

The chain employs TRBV5-5 and TRBJ1-1; TRBD1 matches at 8 bases. CDR1 and CDR2 from the germline V gene are SGHKS and YYEKEE (reference sequence). The ends lost 4 bases at V and 1 base at J; junction bases unmatched: 6. CDR3 length equals 15 residues. The CDR3 sequence: CASSATGDPNTEAFF. Written as DNA, the CDR3 is TGTGCCAGCAGCGCGACAGGGGACCCGAACACTGAAGCTTTCTTT. The full variable domain, in which reference TRBV5-5 and TRBJ1-1 provide the parts outside the CDR3, is DAGVTQSPTHLIKTRGQQVTLRCSPISGHKSVSWYQQVLGQGPQFIFQYYEKEERGRGNFPDRFSARQFPNYSSELNVNALLLGDSALYLCASSATGDPNTEAFFGQGTRLTVV.

V gene TRBV6-5 combines with J gene TRBJ2-3, with 9 bases fitting TRBD1. Germline V gene sequence: CDR1 MNHEY, CDR2 SVGAGI. This CDR3 contains 15 residues. The V segment lost 5 bases and the J segment 7 bases; nucleotides outside the gene matches: 10. CDR3 sequence reads: CASSRSGDRANTQYF. CDR3 nucleotide sequence: TGTGCCAGCAGTCGCTCCGGGGACAGGGCGAATACGCAGTATTTT.

CDR3 region: CASTPEQRNTGELFF. Written as DNA, the CDR3 is TGTGCCAGCACCCCCGAACAGAGAAACACCGGGGAGCTGTTTTTT. The rearrangement uses TRBV6-5 and TRBJ2-2, with no clear D. This CDR3 is built from 15 residues. V was clipped by 7 bases and J by 2 bases, with 14 bases between them. The germline gives CDR1 MNHEY, CDR2 SVGAGI.

The V and J genes are TRBV28 and TRBJ2-1, with 12 nucleotides matching TRBD2. Germline V lookup: CDR1 MDHEN, CDR2 SYDVKM. This CDR3 has 16 amino acids. V was clipped by 4 bases and J by 10 bases; unmatched bases: 11. For the CDR3, the DNA is TGTGCCAGCAGTTCAACCCTAGCGGGAGGGCTAGGAGAGCAGTTCTTC. Protein product: CASSSTLAGGLGEQFF. Looking up the rest from reference TRBV28 and TRBJ2-1 gives the full variable domain: DVKVTQSSRYLVKRTGEKVFLECVQDMDHENMFWYRQDPGLGLRLIYFSYDVKMKEKGDIPEGYSVSREKKERFSLILESASTNQTSMYLCASSSTLAGGLGEQFFGPGTRLTVL.

CDR3 nucleotides: TGTGCCAGCAGCTCCAGCCGGGGGGTCTACGAGCAGTACTTC. Its protein product is CASSSSRGVYEQYF. This chain links TRBV7-2 with TRBJ2-7; 7 bases map to TRBD2. The CDR3 consists of 14 residues. Germline lookup yields CDR1 SGHTA and CDR2 FQGNSA. Trimming at V came to 4 bases and at J to 3 bases, leaving 6 bases not matched to a gene.

The chain joins TRBV27 to TRBJ1-1; 7 nucleotides align to TRBD1. This CDR3 spans 15 amino acids. V lost 0 bases to trimming and J lost 4 bases; unmatched junction nucleotides: 5. The germline gives CDR1 MNHEY, CDR2 SMNVEV (reference sequence). CDR3 nucleotides: TGTGCCAGCAGTTTATCTTTAGGGGGCGTCACTGAAGCTTTCTTT. It translates to CASSLSLGGVTEAFF.

CDR3 DNA sequence: TGTGCCAGTAGTATTCCAGGGGGCTTCACTGAAGCTTTCTTT. Encoded protein: CASSIPGGFTEAFF. The chain couples TRBV19 to TRBJ1-1; 8 nucleotides align to TRBD1. The CDR3 has 14 residues. V trimming: 3 bases; J trimming: 4 bases; junction bases outside the gene matches: 4. Germline loops: CDR1 LNHDA, CDR2 SQIVND (reference sequence).

This chain links TRBV2 with TRBJ1-1, with 8 bases matching TRBD1. Looked up from germline, CDR1 is SNHLY and CDR2 is FYNNEI. After removal of 3 bases from V and 1 base from J, the junction contained 10 bases not matched to a gene. The CDR3 has 17 residues. CDR3 bases: TGTGCCAGCAGTGACACCAGGGGGCGGATGGGGAACACTGAAGCTTTCTTT. Translated, it gives CASSDTRGRMGNTEAFF.

This clone has just one count. The chain uses TRBV5-4 and TRBJ2-2, with 7 bases matching TRBD1. V was pared by 4 bases and J by 7 bases, with 16 bases of the junction left unmatched. This CDR3 is built from 17 residues. Germline V gene lookup returns CDR1 SGHNT and CDR2 YYREEE (reference sequence). For the CDR3, the DNA is TGTGCCAGCAGCGTACCGGGACAGTCAAGTTTAATCGGGGAGCTGTTTTTT. Translation gives CASSVPGQSSLIGELFF.

A word on this clone: This sample also contains other DNA sequences that code for the same CDR3. This chain joins TRBV18 and TRBJ2-7; no clear D. The CDR3 totals 13 residues. Per germline, CDR1 KGHSH and CDR2 LQKENI. The ends were cut back, 0 bases at V and 0 bases at J, with 3 bases in the middle. The CDR3 is CASSPPSSYEQYF. The CDR3, as DNA: TGTGCCAGCTCACCACCGAGCTCCTACGAGCAGTACTTC. The full variable domain, with the rest looked up from reference TRBV18 and TRBJ2-7, is NAGVMQNPRHLVRRRGQEARLRCSPMKGHSHVYWYRQLPEEGLKFMVYLQKENIIDESGMPKERFSAEFPKEGPSILRIQQVVRGDSAAYFCASSPPSSYEQYFGPGTRLTVT.

V gene TRBV5-4 combines with J gene TRBJ1-6; D gene unclear. The germline CDR1 and CDR2 sequences are SGHNT and YYREEE (reference sequence). With 2 bases removed from V and 8 bases from J, the gap between germline ends came to 14 bases. This CDR3 comprises 15 residues. CDR3 residues: CASSFSEGLHSPLHF. The CDR3 region has the DNA TGTGCCAGCAGCTTTTCGGAGGGCCTCCATTCACCCCTCCACTTT. Together with reference TRBV5-4 and TRBJ1-6, the CDR3 gives the full variable domain: ETGVTQSPTHLIKTRGQQVTLRCSSQSGHNTVSWYQQALGQGPQFIFQYYREEENGRGNFPPRFSGLQFPNYSSELNVNALELDDSALYLCASSFSEGLHSPLHFGNGTRLTVT.

V is TRBV7-9 and J is TRBJ2-1; D is ambiguous. Germline V gene data show CDR1 as SEHNR and CDR2 as FQNEAQ (reference sequence). The V end was cut by 4 bases, the J end by 8 bases, with 12 bases between. The CDR3 consists of 13 residues. CDR3 loop: CASSSNHADEQFF. The DNA of the CDR3 is TGTGCCAGCAGCTCTAACCACGCCGATGAGCAGTTCTTC.

The genes are TRBV27 and TRBJ2-5, with D possibly TRBD1 on 5 matching bases. Germline CDR1 reads MNHEY; CDR2 reads SMNVEV (reference sequence). CDR3 length: 13 amino acids. Trimming removed 3 bases at V and 2 bases at J, with 7 bases between. Here the CDR3 reads CASSFRTQETQYF. CDR3 in DNA: TGTGCCAGCAGTTTTAGGACACAAGAGACCCAGTACTTC.

This chain uses TRBV19 with TRBJ2-2; TRBD2 is a possible D gene (6 bases). Trimming pared 3 bases from V and 7 bases from J, leaving 9 bases between. The CDR3 spans 13 residues. Germline values: CDR1 LNHDA, CDR2 SQIVND (reference sequence). The CDR3 loop reads CASSIGGNGELFF. The CDR3 DNA follows: TGTGCCAGTAGTATTGGGGGGAACGGGGAGCTGTTTTTT. Full variable domain (outside the CDR3, taken from reference TRBV19 and TRBJ2-2): DGGITQSPKYLFRKEGQNVTLSCEQNLNHDAMYWYRQDPGQGLRLIYYSQIVNDFQKGDIAEGYSVSREKKESFPLTVTSAQKNPTAFYLCASSIGGNGELFFGEGSRLTVL.

V gene TRBV20-1 combines with J gene TRBJ1-1; D not resolved. The ends were cut back, 3 bases at V and 11 bases at J, with 13 bases in the middle. The CDR3 consists of 11 residues. Germline-derived CDR1 and CDR2 are DFQATT and SNEGSKA (reference sequence). CDR3 in DNA: TGCAGTGCTAGGGAGGACCTTAAGGCTTTCTTT. Translation: CSAREDLKAFF.

The J gene is TRBJ1-5, the V gene TRBV19; maybe TRBD1 (6 bases). Trimming cost V 4 bases and J 4 bases, with 14 bases left between them. Germline V gene data show CDR1 as LNHDA and CDR2 as SQIVND (reference sequence). The CDR3 runs 15 residues. The DNA for the CDR3 is TGTGCCAGTAGTACGCTGACAGGACAGAATCAGCCCCAGCATTTT. This translates into CASSTLTGQNQPQHF.